The rows below give T cell receptor beta chains drawn from one sample of a study of shared clonotypes between healthy human individuals. Method: immunoSEQ multiplex PCR; TCRdb's copy keeps in-frame clones and lacks some. The sample lists about 1.1 million clones, roughly 80% seen once, with roughly 0.9% in the top ten. Sample: memory CD4+ T cells from PBMCs. The origin of the receptors is a man between 18 and 35 years old in good health. Some clones in this sample may be carry-over from other donors' samples. CDR3s include the opening cysteine and the closing phenylalanine or tryptophan. A D gene is named only where the DNA matches it firmly. For some rows the clone size is stated as once, few or many, or as a class when expanded; others skip it.

TRBV6-5	TRBJ2-2	NA	NA	TGTGCCAGCAGTTACTCCTTATCCCCCGGGGAGCTGTTTTTT	CASSYSLSPGELFF
TRBV5-1	TRBJ1-2	NA	NA	TGCGCCAGCAGCTTGGGACACGTCGATAACTATGGCTACACCTTC	CASSLGHVDNYGYTF
TRBV29-1	TRBJ2-7	NA	NA	TGCAGCGTTGACCAGGGTCGGGGAGAGCAGTACTTC	CSVDQGRGEQYF
TRBV27	TRBJ2-7	NA	NA	TGTGCCAGCAACCGTAGAAAGGATCTTGGAGAGCAGTACTTC	CASNRRKDLGEQYF
TRBV7-9	TRBJ2-2	TRBD1	few	TGTGCCAGCAGCCCGGGGACAGGGGGCAACGGGGAGCTGTTTTTT	CASSPGTGGNGELFF
TRBV10-1	TRBJ2-3	NA	NA	TGCGCCAGCAGTGAGTCTCCGAGAGATACGCAGTATTTT	CASSESPRDTQYF
TRBV7-6	TRBJ1-1	NA	NA	TGTGCCAGCAGCTCGGGCCCCCCGACAGGTGAAGCTTTCTTT	CASSSGPPTGEAFF
TRBV5-1	TRBJ2-5	TRBD1	NA	TGCGCCAGCAGCTTCGGACAGGATCACATTGAGGCCCAGTACTTC	CASSFGQDHIEAQYF
TRBV7-8	TRBJ2-1	NA	NA	TGTGCCAGCAGCTTAGAACTCCAAAACAACAATGAGCAGTTCTTC	CASSLELQNNNEQFF
TRBV11-2	TRBJ1-1	NA	NA	TGTGCCAGCAGCGACAGGACAGCCTGGAACACTGAAGCTTTCTTT	CASSDRTAWNTEAFF
TRBV7-8	TRBJ1-5	NA	few	TGTGCCAGCAGCTTAGGGGGACGACTCCAGGTTGGGCCCCAGCATTTT	CASSLGGRLQVGPQHF
TRBV7-2	TRBJ2-5	NA	NA	TGTGCCAGCAGCCGCGAGGGGGGAGAGACCCAGTACTTC	CASSREGGETQYF
TRBV7-9	TRBJ2-3	TRBD2	NA	TGTGCCAGCAGCTTAGCGGGGACTAGCGGAGCCACGCAGTATTTT	CASSLAGTSGATQYF
TRBV2	TRBJ2-3	TRBD2	NA	TGTGCCAGCCCATCGGGCAGGGAGGGTGAAGATACGCAGTATTTT	CASPSGREGEDTQYF
TRBV2	TRBJ2-2	NA	NA	TGTACCAGCAGCCCGTTGACAGTCACCGGGGAGCTGTTTTTT	CTSSPLTVTGELFF
TRBV4-1	TRBJ1-1	NA	NA	TGCGCCAGCAGCCCGATGGGAGGGGGAGGCACTGAAGCTTTCTTT	CASSPMGGGGTEAFF
TRBV28	TRBJ2-5	NA	once	TGTGCCAGCAACTCGGGCACAGAGACCCAGTACTTC	CASNSGTETQYF
TRBV18	TRBJ1-1	NA	NA	TGTGCCAGCCTCACTGGGGGGGTGATGAACACTGAAGCTTTCTTT	CASLTGGVMNTEAFF
TRBV29-1	TRBJ2-1	TRBD1	NA	TGCAGCGTCAACCGGGACAGACGGTACAATGAGCAGTTCTTC	CSVNRDRRYNEQFF
TRBV19	TRBJ1-4	NA	NA	TGTGCCAGTAGCTCGACAACAACTAATGAAAAACTGTTTTTT	CASSSTTTNEKLFF
TRBV18	TRBJ2-3	TRBD2	few	TGTGCCAGCGGCCTAGCGGGAGGGCAAGATACGCAGTATTTT	CASGLAGGQDTQYF
TRBV11-2	TRBJ1-2	NA	once	TGTGCCAGCAGCCCACAGACCAACTATGGCTACACCTTC	CASSPQTNYGYTF
TRBV5-1	TRBJ2-5	TRBD2	NA	TGCGCCAGCAGCATCTTAACTAGCGGCAGAGAAGAGACCCAGTACTTC	CASSILTSGREETQYF
TRBV10-1	TRBJ2-2	NA	few	TGCGCCAGCAGTGAGTCCGGAGTTCTAAGGGGCCCGGCCGGGGAGCTGTTTTTT	CASSESGVLRGPAGELFF
TRBV2	TRBJ2-7	NA	NA	TGTGCCAGCCCGGGCGGCCTAGGAAGCTACGAGCAGTACTTC	CASPGGLGSYEQYF
TRBV28	TRBJ2-7	NA	NA	TGTGCCAGCAGTTCATTGCGGGGGCCCAGGGCCTACGAGCAGTACTTC	CASSSLRGPRAYEQYF
TRBV6-1	TRBJ1-5	NA	NA	TGTGCCAGCACCCCCCTAGACACGAATCAGCCCCAGCATTTT	CASTPLDTNQPQHF
TRBV20-1	TRBJ2-5	NA	NA	TGCAGTACCGGGACAAAAGAGACCCAGTACTTC	CSTGTKETQYF
TRBV6-5	TRBJ2-1	TRBD2	NA	TGTGCCAGCAACGGACTAGCGGGAGGGCCGGGTGAGCAGTTCTTC	CASNGLAGGPGEQFF
TRBV4-2	TRBJ1-5	TRBD1	NA	TGTGCCAGCAGCCAAGATGGGACAGGGGGGGGGAATCAGCCCCAGCATTTT	CASSQDGTGGGNQPQHF
TRBV28	TRBJ1-2	NA	NA	TGTGCCAGCAGTCCCACGGGCGGGGTCTTCTATGGCTACACCTTC	CASSPTGGVFYGYTF
TRBV4-2	TRBJ2-5	TRBD2	NA	TGTGCCAGCAGCCAAGGGGGCGGGGGGTTCCAAGAGACCCAGTACTTC	CASSQGGGGFQETQYF
TRBV29-1	TRBJ2-4	NA	once	TGCAGCGTTGAATGGCCAGATGACATTCAGTACTTC	CSVEWPDDIQYF
TRBV5-1	TRBJ2-5	TRBD1	NA	TGCGCCAGCAGGATCGGGACAGGGGGAGGGGAGACCCAGTACTTC	CASRIGTGGGETQYF
TRBV5-4	TRBJ2-7	TRBD1	NA	TGTGCCAGCAGCGTAGCGACAGGGGGAAACGAGCAGTACTTC	CASSVATGGNEQYF
TRBV7-3	TRBJ2-2	NA	NA	TGTGCCAGCAGCTTAGTGGGTTGGTCCGGGGAGCTGTTTTTT	CASSLVGWSGELFF
TRBV27	TRBJ2-6	NA	NA	TGTGCCAGCAGTTTAATAAGCTCTGGGGCCAACGTCCTGACTTTC	CASSLISSGANVLTF
TRBV14	TRBJ2-7	TRBD1	once	TGTGCCAGCAGCCGCCCCGGGACAGGGGCCTACGAGCAGTACTTC	CASSRPGTGAYEQYF
TRBV18	TRBJ1-5	NA	NA	TGTGCCAGCTCACCGACAGGATCAGGACAGCCCCAGCATTTT	CASSPTGSGQPQHF
TRBV7-2	TRBJ1-5	NA	few	TGTGCCAGCAGCTACGGTAGCAATCAGCCCCAGCATTTT	CASSYGSNQPQHF
TRBV28	TRBJ1-1	NA	NA	TGTGCCAGCAGCTACGGCACGGGAGCTTTCTTT	CASSYGTGAFF
TRBV18	TRBJ2-7	TRBD2	NA	TGTGCCAGCTCTCCCGGGACTAGCGGCTACGAGCAGTACTTC	CASSPGTSGYEQYF
TRBV28	TRBJ2-5	NA	NA	TGTGCCAGCAGTCGGACAGAGCGGGAGACCCAGTACTTC	CASSRTERETQYF
TRBV20-1	TRBJ2-3	NA	NA	TGCAGTGGGGCCCTCACAGATACGCAGTATTTT	CSGALTDTQYF
TRBV7-3	TRBJ2-1	NA	NA	TGTGCCAGCAGCTCTGGAGGGGCCCAGCCGTACAATGAGCAGTTCTTC	CASSSGGAQPYNEQFF
TRBV7-2	TRBJ1-3	NA	NA	TGTGCCAGCAGCCCTTATGGGGGAAACACCATATATTTT	CASSPYGGNTIYF